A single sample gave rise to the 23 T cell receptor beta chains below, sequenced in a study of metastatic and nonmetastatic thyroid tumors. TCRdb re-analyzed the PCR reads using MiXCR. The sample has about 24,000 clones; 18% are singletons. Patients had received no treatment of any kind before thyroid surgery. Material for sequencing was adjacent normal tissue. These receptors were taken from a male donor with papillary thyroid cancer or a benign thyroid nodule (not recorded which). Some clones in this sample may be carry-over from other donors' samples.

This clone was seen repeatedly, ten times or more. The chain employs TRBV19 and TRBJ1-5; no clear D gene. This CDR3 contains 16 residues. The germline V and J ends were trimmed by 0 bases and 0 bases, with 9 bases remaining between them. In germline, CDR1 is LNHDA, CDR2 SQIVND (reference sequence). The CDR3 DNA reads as TGTGCCAGTAGTATAGAAGGGTACGGTAGCAATCAGCCCCAGCATTTT. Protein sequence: CASSIEGYGSNQPQHF.

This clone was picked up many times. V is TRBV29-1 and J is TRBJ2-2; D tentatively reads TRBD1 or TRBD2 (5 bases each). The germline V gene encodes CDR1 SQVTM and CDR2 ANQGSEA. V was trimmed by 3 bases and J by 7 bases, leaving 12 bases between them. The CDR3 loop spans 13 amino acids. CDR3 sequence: CSVDKGRGGELFF. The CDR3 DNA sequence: TGCAGCGTTGATAAGGGACGGGGCGGGGAGCTGTTTTTT.

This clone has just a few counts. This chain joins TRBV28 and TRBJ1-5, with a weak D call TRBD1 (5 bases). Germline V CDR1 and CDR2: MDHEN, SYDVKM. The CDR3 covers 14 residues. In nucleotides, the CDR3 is TGTGTCAGTAGTTTCGAGGGGCCCAATCAGCCCCAGCATTTT. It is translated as CVSSFEGPNQPQHF.

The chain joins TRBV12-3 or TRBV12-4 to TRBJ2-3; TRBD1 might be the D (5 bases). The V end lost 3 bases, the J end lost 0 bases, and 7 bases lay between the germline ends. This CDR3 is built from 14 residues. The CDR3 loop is CASSFGQSTDTQYF. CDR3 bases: TGTGCCAGCAGTTTCGGACAAAGCACAGATACGCAGTATTTT.

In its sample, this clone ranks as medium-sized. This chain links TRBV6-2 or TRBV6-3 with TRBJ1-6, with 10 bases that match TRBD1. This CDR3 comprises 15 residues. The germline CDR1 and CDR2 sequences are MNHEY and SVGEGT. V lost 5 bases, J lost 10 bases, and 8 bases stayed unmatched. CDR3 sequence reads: CASSPRDRGPSPLHF. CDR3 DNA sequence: TGTGCCAGCAGTCCACGGGACAGGGGACCGTCACCCCTCCACTTT.

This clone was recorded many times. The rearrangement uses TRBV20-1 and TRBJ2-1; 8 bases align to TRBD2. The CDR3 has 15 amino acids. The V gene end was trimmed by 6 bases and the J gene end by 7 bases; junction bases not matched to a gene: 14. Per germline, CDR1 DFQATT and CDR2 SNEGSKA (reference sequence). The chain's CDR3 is CSAEAGGAGENEQFF. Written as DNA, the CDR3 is TGCAGTGCGGAGGCTGGGGGAGCGGGGGAGAATGAGCAGTTCTTC.

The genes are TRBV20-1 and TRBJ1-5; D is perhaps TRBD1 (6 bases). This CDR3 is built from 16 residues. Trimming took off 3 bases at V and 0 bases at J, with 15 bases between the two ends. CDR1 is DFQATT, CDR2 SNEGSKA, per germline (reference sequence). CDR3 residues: CSASVPGVISNQPQHF. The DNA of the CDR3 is TGCAGTGCTAGCGTCCCAGGGGTAATTAGCAATCAGCCCCAGCATTTT.

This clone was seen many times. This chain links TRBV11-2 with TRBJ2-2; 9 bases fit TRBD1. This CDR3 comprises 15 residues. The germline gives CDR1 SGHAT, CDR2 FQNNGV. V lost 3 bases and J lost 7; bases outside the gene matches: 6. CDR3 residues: CASSFRGQGGGELFF. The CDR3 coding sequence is TGTGCCAGCAGCTTTCGGGGACAGGGCGGCGGGGAGCTGTTTTTT.

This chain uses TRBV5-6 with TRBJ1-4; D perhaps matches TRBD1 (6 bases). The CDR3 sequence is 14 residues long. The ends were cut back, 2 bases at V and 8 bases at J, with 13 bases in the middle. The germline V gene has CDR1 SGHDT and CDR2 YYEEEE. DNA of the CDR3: TGTGCCAGCAGCTTAGACAGGCGTGGAGAAAAACTGTTTTTT. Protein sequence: CASSLDRRGEKLFF.

The CDR3 protein is CASSLGLAVGLSTDTQYF. The CDR3 DNA reads TGTGCCAGCAGCCTCGGACTAGCGGTAGGTCTAAGCACAGATACGCAGTATTTT. The J gene is TRBJ2-3, the V gene TRBV11-2; 10 bases agree with TRBD2. Germline V gene lookup returns CDR1 SGHAT and CDR2 FQNNGV. CDR3 length equals 18 residues. J was trimmed by 0 bases and V by 5 bases; bases with no gene match: 11.

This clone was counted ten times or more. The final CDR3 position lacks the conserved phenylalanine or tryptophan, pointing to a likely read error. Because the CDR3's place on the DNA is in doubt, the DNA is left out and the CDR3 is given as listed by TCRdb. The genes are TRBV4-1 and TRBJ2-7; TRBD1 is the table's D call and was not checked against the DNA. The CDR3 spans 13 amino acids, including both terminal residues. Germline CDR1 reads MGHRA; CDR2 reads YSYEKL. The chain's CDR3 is CASSQGGQGPLWD.

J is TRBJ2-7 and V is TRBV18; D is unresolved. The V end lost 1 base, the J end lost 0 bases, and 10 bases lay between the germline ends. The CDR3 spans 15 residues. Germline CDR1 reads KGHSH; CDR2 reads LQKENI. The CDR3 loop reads CASSPLSETSYEQYF. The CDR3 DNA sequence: TGTGCCAGCTCACCACTCAGCGAAACCTCCTACGAGCAGTACTTC.

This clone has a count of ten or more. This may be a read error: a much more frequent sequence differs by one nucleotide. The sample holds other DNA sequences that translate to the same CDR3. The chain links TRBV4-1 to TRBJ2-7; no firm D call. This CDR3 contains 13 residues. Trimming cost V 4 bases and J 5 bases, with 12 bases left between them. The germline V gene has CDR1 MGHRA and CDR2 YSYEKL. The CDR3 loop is CASSLARSNEQYF. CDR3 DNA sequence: TGCGCCAGCAGCCTCGCCCGGAGTAACGAGCAGTACTTC.

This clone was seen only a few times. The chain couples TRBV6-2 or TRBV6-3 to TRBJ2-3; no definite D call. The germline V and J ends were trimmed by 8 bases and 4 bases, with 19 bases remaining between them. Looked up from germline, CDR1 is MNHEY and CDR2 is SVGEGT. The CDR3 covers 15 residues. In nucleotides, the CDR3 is TGTGCCAGCGGTCAAATGACCCGGGTCTCAGATACGCAGTATTTT. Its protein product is CASGQMTRVSDTQYF.

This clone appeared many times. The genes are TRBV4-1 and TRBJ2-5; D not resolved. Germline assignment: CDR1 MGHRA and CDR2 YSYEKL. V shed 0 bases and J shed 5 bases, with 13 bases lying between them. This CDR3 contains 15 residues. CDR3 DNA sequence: TGCGCCAGCAGCCAAGATCCGAGTGGTTTGGAGACCCAGTACTTC. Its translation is CASSQDPSGLETQYF.

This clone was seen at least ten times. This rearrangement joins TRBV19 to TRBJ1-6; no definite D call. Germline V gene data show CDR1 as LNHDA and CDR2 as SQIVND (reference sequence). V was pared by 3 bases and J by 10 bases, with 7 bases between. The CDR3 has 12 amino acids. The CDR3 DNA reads TGTGCCAGTAGTATTTCTCGATCACCCCTCCACTTT. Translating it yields CASSISRSPLHF.

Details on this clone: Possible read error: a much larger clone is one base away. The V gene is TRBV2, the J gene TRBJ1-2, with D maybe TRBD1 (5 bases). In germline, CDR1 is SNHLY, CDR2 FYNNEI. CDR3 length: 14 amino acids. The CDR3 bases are TGTGCCAGCAGTGGGGGCCGGTGCAGGGATGGCCACACCTTC. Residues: CASSGGRCRDGHTF.

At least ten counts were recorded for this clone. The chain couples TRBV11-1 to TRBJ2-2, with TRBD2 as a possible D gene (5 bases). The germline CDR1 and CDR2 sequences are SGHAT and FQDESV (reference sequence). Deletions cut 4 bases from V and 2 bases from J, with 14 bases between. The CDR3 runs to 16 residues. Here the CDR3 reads CASSSPPAGNTGELFF. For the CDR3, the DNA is TGTGCCAGCAGCTCCCCTCCGGCGGGCAACACCGGGGAGCTGTTTTTT.

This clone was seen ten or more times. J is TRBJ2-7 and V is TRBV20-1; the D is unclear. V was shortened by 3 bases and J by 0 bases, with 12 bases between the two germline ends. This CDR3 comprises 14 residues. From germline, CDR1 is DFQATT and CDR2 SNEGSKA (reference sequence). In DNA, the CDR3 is TGCAGTGCTAGGGGAACCGCTAGCTCCTACGAGCAGTACGTC. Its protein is CSARGTASSYEQYV.

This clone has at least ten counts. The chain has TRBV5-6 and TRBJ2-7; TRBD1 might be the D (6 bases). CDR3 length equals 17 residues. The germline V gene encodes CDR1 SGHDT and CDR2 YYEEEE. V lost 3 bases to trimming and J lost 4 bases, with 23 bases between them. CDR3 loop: CASSSPRTAGGPYEQYF. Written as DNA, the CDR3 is TGTGCCAGCAGCTCTCCTCGGACAGCAGGTGGGCCATACGAGCAGTACTTC.

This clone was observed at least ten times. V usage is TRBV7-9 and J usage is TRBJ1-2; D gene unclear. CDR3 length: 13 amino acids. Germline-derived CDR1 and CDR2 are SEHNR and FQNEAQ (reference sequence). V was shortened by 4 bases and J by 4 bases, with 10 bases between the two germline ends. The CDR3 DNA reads TGTGCCAGCAGCTCCCCAGGAGGCTATGGCTACACCTTC. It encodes CASSSPGGYGYTF.

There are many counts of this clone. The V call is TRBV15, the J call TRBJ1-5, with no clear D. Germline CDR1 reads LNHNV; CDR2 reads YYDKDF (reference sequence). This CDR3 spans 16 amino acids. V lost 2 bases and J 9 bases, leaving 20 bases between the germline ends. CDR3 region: CATSRSLRTQGRPQHF. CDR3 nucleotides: TGTGCCACCAGCAGATCATTAAGGACCCAAGGGAGGCCCCAGCATTTT.

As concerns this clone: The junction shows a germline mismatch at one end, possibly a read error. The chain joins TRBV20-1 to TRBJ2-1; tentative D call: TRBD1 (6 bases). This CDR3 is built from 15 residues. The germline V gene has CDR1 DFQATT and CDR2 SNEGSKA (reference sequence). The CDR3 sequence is CSAISTGWWYNEHFF. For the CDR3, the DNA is TGCAGTGCTATATCTACAGGGTGGTGGTACAATGAGCATTTCTTC.